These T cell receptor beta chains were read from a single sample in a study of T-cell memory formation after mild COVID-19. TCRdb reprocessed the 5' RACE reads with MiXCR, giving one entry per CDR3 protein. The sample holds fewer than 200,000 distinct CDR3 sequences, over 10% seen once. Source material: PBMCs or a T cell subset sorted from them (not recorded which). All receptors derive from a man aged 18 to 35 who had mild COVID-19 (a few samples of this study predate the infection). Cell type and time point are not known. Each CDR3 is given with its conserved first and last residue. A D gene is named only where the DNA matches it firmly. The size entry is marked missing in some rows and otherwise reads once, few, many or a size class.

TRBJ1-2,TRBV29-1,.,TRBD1,TGCAGCGTCCCGGGACAGGAGCTATATGGCTACACCTTC,CSVPGQELYGYTF
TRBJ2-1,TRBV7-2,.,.,TGTGCCAGCAGCTTAGCGTATTTCGGTTTTATGAACAATGAGCAGTTCTTC,CASSLAYFGFMNNEQFF
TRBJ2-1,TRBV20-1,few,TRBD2,TGCAGTGCTAGAGAACAACTAGCGGGGGAATACAATGAGCAGTTCTTC,CSAREQLAGEYNEQFF
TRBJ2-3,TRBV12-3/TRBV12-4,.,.,TGTGCCAGCAGTTTAAGGGCTAGCGTGGGCACAGATACGCAGTATTTT,CASSLRASVGTDTQYF
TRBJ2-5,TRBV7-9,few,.,TGTGCCAGCAGCTTAAGGCTAGACTTCCAAGAGACCCAGTACTTC,CASSLRLDFQETQYF
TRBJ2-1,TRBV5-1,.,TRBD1,TGCGCCAGCAGCGACGGAAGGTCCAGGGGGCGGAATGAGCAGTTCTTC,CASSDGRSRGRNEQFF
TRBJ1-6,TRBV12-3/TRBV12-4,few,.,TGTGCCAGCAGTCCTCGGGATCATAATTCACCCCTCCACTTT,CASSPRDHNSPLHF
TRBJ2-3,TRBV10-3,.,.,TGTGCCATCACCCAGACCAGATTAGGGGGAGATACGCAGTATTTT,CAITQTRLGGDTQYF
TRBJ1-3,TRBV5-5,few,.,TGTGCCAGCAGCACGGACGGGAACTTCGGAAACACCATATATTTT,CASSTDGNFGNTIYF
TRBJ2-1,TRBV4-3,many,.,TGCGCCAGCAGCCCGACAGCTTACAATGAGCAGTTCTTC,CASSPTAYNEQFF
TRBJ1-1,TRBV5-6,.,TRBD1,TGTGCCAGCAGAAACGGGAGGGGACAGGGCACTGAAGCTTTCTTT,CASRNGRGQGTEAFF
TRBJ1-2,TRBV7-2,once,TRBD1,TGTGCCAGCAGCTTAGGGGGGACAGGGAAAGCTAACTATGGCTACACCTTC,CASSLGGTGKANYGYTF
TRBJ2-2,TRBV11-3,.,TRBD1,TGTGCCAGCAGCTTAGGACAGGGGGCCGGGGAGCTGTTTTTT,CASSLGQGAGELFF
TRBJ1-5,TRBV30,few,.,TGTGCCTGGAGTCGGGCAGGGAATCAGCCCCAGCATTTT,CAWSRAGNQPQHF
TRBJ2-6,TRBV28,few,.,TGTGCCAGCATCCCGACCTGGGGCAATCACACCCTCGGGGCCAACGTCCTGACTTTC,CASIPTWGNHTLGANVLTF
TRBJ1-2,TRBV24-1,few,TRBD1,TGTGCCACCAGACGTACAGGGGGAAGTGGCTACACCTTC,CATRRTGGSGYTF
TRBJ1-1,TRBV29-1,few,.,TGCAGCGCCAGCCGGGGGGCGTTGACTGAAGCTTTCTTT,CSASRGALTEAFF
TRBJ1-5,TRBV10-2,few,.,TGCGCCAGCAGTTGGACCCTCAATCAGCCCCAGCATTTT,CASSWTLNQPQHF
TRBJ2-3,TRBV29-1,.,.,TGCAGCGTTGGACGGCAGTTTACGGTCCAGCAGTATTTT,CSVGRQFTVQQYF
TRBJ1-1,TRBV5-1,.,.,TGCGCCAGCAGCTCGACGACGTCCACTGAAGCTTTCTTT,CASSSTTSTEAFF
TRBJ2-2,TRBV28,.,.,TGTGCCAGCAGTTTATATGGTCGGACAGGGGAGCTGTTTTTT,CASSLYGRTGELFF
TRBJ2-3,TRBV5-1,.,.,TGCGCCAGCAGCTTGGCCATCGGGGCAGATACGCAGTATTTT,CASSLAIGADTQYF
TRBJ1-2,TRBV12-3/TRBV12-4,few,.,TGTGCCAGCAGTCTCCATGGGGGCGGTGGCTACACCTTC,CASSLHGGGGYTF
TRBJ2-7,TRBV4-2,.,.,TGTGCCAGCAGCCAAGACCAGGGGCGTACCTACGAGCAGTACTTC,CASSQDQGRTYEQYF
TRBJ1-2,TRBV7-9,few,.,TGTGCCAGCAGCTCAAACCTACGGGGCCCCCAGAATGGCTACACCTTC,CASSSNLRGPQNGYTF
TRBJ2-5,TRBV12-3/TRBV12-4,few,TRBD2,TGTGCCAGCACCCCAGCGGGGGGATGGTCAAGAGAGACCCAGTACTTC,CASTPAGGWSRETQYF
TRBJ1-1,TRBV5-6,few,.,TGTGCCAGCAGTCGGAGGGGAGTCGCTGAAGCTTTCTTT,CASSRRGVAEAFF
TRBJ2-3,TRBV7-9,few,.,TGTGCCAGCAGCCCCCTGATCGATACGCAGTATTTT,CASSPLIDTQYF
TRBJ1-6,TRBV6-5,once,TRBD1,TGTGCCAGCAGAGATGGGACAGGTCATAATTCACCCCTCCACTTT,CASRDGTGHNSPLHF
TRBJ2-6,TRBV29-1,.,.,TGCAGCGTTGGGTGGGGGTTCTCTGGGGCCAACGTCCTGACTTTC,CSVGWGFSGANVLTF
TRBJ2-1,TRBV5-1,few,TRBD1,TGCGCCAGCAGCTTATATGGACAGGAAAACAATGAGCAGTTCTTC,CASSLYGQENNEQFF
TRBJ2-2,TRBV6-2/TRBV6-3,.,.,TGTGCCAGCAGTTACCTTGGACAGAACACCGGGGAGCTGTTTTTT,CASSYLGQNTGELFF
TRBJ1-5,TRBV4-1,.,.,TGCGCCAGCAGCCAAGAACTCAGCCCGAGCAATCAGCCCCAGCATTTT,CASSQELSPSNQPQHF
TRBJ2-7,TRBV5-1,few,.,TGCGCCAGCACCCGAGACAGCTCCTACGAGCAGTACTTC,CASTRDSSYEQYF
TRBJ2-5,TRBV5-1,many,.,TGCGCCAGCAGGGGGATCTCGGGGAAAGAGACCCAGTACTTC,CASRGISGKETQYF
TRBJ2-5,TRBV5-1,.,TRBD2,TGCGCCAGCAGCTTGGCCCCTCAAGCGGGGGGGCAAGAGACCCAGTACTTC,CASSLAPQAGGQETQYF
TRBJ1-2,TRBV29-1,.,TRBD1,TGCAGCGTTGTGACAGGGAACTATGGCTACACCTTC,CSVVTGNYGYTF
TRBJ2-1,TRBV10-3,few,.,TGTGCCATCAGTGCAATCCGCGATGAGCAGTTCTTC,CAISAIRDEQFF
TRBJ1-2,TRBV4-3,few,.,TGCGCCAGCAGCCAGGCATCCCCGCTCGGGGGAATCAACTATGGCTACACCTTC,CASSQASPLGGINYGYTF
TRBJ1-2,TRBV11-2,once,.,TGTGCCAGCAGCTTAGCGGGGGGAGTTGAGGGCTACACCTTC,CASSLAGGVEGYTF
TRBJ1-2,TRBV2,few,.,TGTGCCAGCACCTTGAGTCGGGCGGAGGCCTATGGCTACACCTTC,CASTLSRAEAYGYTF
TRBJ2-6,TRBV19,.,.,TGTGCCAGTATCCGAGGGGCCCTCTCTGGGGCCAACGTCCTGACTTTC,CASIRGALSGANVLTF
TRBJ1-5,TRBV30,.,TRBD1,TGTGCCTGGAGTTACCAAGGGGGCGCGAGCAATCAGCCCCAGCATTTT,CAWSYQGGASNQPQHF
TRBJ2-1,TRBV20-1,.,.,TGCAGTGCTCTAGGACTCCCAAGCTCCTACAATGAGCAGTTCTTC,CSALGLPSSYNEQFF
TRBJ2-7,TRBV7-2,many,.,TGTGCCAGCAGCTTAGGTCTAGCGTTCTACGAGCAGTACTTC,CASSLGLAFYEQYF
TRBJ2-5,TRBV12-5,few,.,TGTGCTAGTGGTTTGGTAGGATGGGGAGAGACCCAGTACTTC,CASGLVGWGETQYF
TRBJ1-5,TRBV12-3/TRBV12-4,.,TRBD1,TGTGCCAGCAGGCTACAGGGGCCCGGGACGCCCCAGCATTTT,CASRLQGPGTPQHF
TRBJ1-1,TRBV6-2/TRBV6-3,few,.,TGTGCCAGCAGCTTAGGACGGGGGAACACTGAAGCTTTCTTT,CASSLGRGNTEAFF
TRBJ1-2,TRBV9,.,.,TGTGCCAGCAGAGGACAGAACTATGGCTACACCTTC,CASRGQNYGYTF
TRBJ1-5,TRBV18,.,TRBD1,TGTGCCAGCTCACCACTTGGACAGGGCTATAGCAATCAGCCCCAGCATTTT,CASSPLGQGYSNQPQHF
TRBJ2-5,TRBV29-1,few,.,TGCAGCGTCCCGAGGGAGACCCAGTACTTC,CSVPRETQYF
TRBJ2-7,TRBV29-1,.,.,TGCAGCGTTGAGAGCAGGACCTACGAGCAGTACTTC,CSVESRTYEQYF
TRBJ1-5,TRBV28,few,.,TGTGCCAGCACCTTTCCTAGGGGGACTGATAGCAATCAGCCCCAGCATTTT,CASTFPRGTDSNQPQHF
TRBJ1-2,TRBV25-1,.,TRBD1,TGTGCCAGCAGTGAACCCGGGACAGGGTATGTTGGCTACACCTTC,CASSEPGTGYVGYTF